Listed below are T cell receptor beta chains from one sample, sequenced in a study of blood T cell repertoires in COVID-19. Clones were read by immunoSEQ multiplex PCR, and TCRdb kept only the in-frame ones, dropping some. The table records over 400,000 clones, approximately 91% of them present only once. Sequenced input: peripheral blood. The receptors shown here come from a woman in her 50s with COVID-19, enrolled during active disease. CDR3s include the opening cysteine and the closing phenylalanine or tryptophan.

j_gene	v_gene	CDR3aa
TRBJ2-7	TRBV28	CAIRTGTGGLGEQYF
TRBJ2-1	TRBV30	CAWTGSKDEQFF
TRBJ2-7	TRBV2	CASSGTGAGEQYF
TRBJ2-3	TRBV7-2	CASSVQASTDTQYF
TRBJ1-2	TRBV12-3/TRBV12-4	CASSFVRDGYTF
TRBJ1-1	TRBV30	CAWTSPGDGTEAFF
TRBJ2-1	TRBV27	CASSLIWGSLENEQFF
TRBJ1-1	TRBV4-2	CASSGGVSEAFF
TRBJ1-1	TRBV10-2	CASSEQGDREAFF
TRBJ1-1	TRBV19	CASSIYQGAAAFF
TRBJ1-6	TRBV2	CASSVRIAPSPLHF
TRBJ1-1	TRBV12-2	CASRPEEREAFF
TRBJ2-5	TRBV3-1/TRBV3-2	CASRGETQYF
TRBJ1-1	TRBV2	CASSDRAWGNTEAFF
TRBJ1-2	TRBV12-3/TRBV12-4	CASSRGGNGYTF
TRBJ2-1	TRBV2	CASRGKGAPGDEQFF
TRBJ1-1	TRBV4-1	CASSQDSGILEAFF
TRBJ1-1	TRBV4-1	CASRLPTGGRTEAFF
TRBJ2-7	TRBV6-5	CASSYSWQVYEQYF
TRBJ2-5	TRBV23-1	CASSQSVRGQETQYF
TRBJ1-1	TRBV30	CAWRPGQGIGNTEAFF
TRBJ1-1	TRBV19	CASILTGDGPEAFF
TRBJ2-2	TRBV7-8	CASSSTTSPNTGELFF
TRBJ2-2	TRBV10-3	CAIKGTGANGELFF
TRBJ2-7	TRBV5-1	CASSLVSGRDTGRYYEQYF
TRBJ1-6	TRBV20-1	CSASTQGANSPLHF
TRBJ1-2	TRBV6-1	CASSEGPGQYGYTF
TRBJ1-2	TRBV6-5	CASSRGTGGAYGYTF
TRBJ2-3	TRBV5-4	CASSSPTDPSTDTQYF
TRBJ1-4	TRBV19	CASSIAVGTNEKLFF
TRBJ1-2	TRBV7-9	CASSRGESANYGYTF
TRBJ1-3	TRBV7-5	CALTRPSGNTIYF
TRBJ1-2	TRBV5-5	CASSLTALNYGYTF
TRBJ2-1	TRBV19	CASSQLFGQNEQFF
TRBJ1-2	TRBV18	CASSPITAANYGYTF
TRBJ1-5	TRBV19	CASQWGAGNQPQHF
TRBJ1-4	TRBV28	CAGQGSTNEKLFF
TRBJ2-5	TRBV6-5	CASSMGQGHQETQYF
TRBJ1-3	TRBV3-1/TRBV3-2	CASSQERGNTIYF
TRBJ2-3	TRBV19	CASRDGLFTDTQYF
TRBJ1-1	TRBV18	CASSPAGGTEAFF
TRBJ1-2	TRBV20-1	CSATGTKGYTF
TRBJ1-5	TRBV7-9	CASSLIPLGDRGFNQPQHF
TRBJ2-1	TRBV5-1	CASSLAGTSGGAMNEQFF
TRBJ2-7	TRBV6-1	CASSEGTGSDEQYF